This T cell receptor (beta chain) was sequenced for a study of blood T cell repertoires in COVID-19. The wider study: Acute-phase and convalescent COVID-19 samples originated in the United States, Italy and Spain. Sources were T cells, B-cell-depleted T cells, or PBMCs; the material itself was cDNA or gDNA.

Using immunoSEQ multiplex PCR, the repertoire was profiled, and TCRdb retains in-frame clones only, with some absent. The profile covers approximately 400,000 clones, with about 91% appearing a single time and roughly 12% taken by the ten largest. The Seattle patients, enrolled during active infection, were followed longitudinally. V shed 5 bases, J shed 2 bases, and the junction held 4 bases outside the gene matches. Germline lookup yields CDR1 MNHEY and CDR2 SMNVEV (reference sequence). CDR3 length: 16 residues. As regards this clone: Other nucleotide sequences from this sample produce the same CDR3.

The origin of this receptor is a woman aged 45-65 years with COVID-19, enrolled during active disease. Sequencing input: peripheral blood. This chain uses TRBV27 with TRBJ2-1, with 12 bases fitting TRBD2. The CDR3 DNA reads as TGTGCCAGCAGTCCCCTAGCGGGGGGGGCCTACAATGAGCAGTTCTTC. Protein product: CASSPLAGGAYNEQFF.